This is a list of T cell receptor beta chains from one sample in a study of post-analysis software for immune sequencing data. TCRdb reprocessed the PCR reads with MiXCR, giving one entry per CDR3 protein. The sample carries 750,000 to 900,000 distinct CDR3 sequences, around 42% recorded once. The sample was blood. The source of these receptors is a girl aged 5 to 17 with multiple sclerosis. CDR3s include the opening cysteine and the closing phenylalanine or tryptophan. The order of the fields is V gene, J gene, clone size, D gene, CDR3 protein, CDR3 DNA. D genes are given only for firm matches. The size field is filled for only some rows; it gives once, few, many or a size class.

TRBV4-1	TRBJ2-5	NA	NA	CASSQQVPQETQYF	TGCGCCAGCAGCCAACAGGTACCCCAAGAGACCCAGTACTTC
TRBV21-1	TRBJ2-7	NA	NA	CASSKVQSSYEQYF	TGTGCCAGCAGCAAAGTACAGAGCTCCTACGAGCAGTACTTC
TRBV6-6	TRBJ2-7	NA	TRBD1	CASSISQGAHVTYEQYF	TGTGCCAGCAGTATATCACAGGGGGCGCACGTAACCTACGAGCAGTACTTC
TRBV7-9	TRBJ2-5	NA	TRBD1	CASRREGGAETQYF	TGTGCCAGCAGGAGGGAAGGGGGCGCCGAGACCCAGTACTTC
TRBV19	TRBJ2-7	NA	NA	CASSFSVYYEQYF	TGTGCCAGTAGTTTTTCAGTATACTACGAGCAGTACTTC
TRBV4-2	TRBJ2-7	few	TRBD1	CASSPQQGPYEQYF	TGTGCCAGCAGCCCCCAACAGGGGCCCTACGAGCAGTACTTC
TRBV20-1	TRBJ2-5	NA	NA	CSATRAAYQETQYF	TGCAGTGCTACCCGGGCGGCCTACCAAGAGACCCAGTACTTC
TRBV27	TRBJ2-7	NA	NA	CASSATRAVTYEQYF	TGTGCCAGCAGTGCAACGAGGGCAGTCACCTACGAGCAGTACTTC
TRBV20-1	TRBJ2-3	NA	NA	CVWTPPFTDTQYF	TGCGTTTGGACTCCACCCTTCACAGATACGCAGTATTTT
TRBV20-1	TRBJ2-4	NA	TRBD2	CSAWAGDGKNIQYF	TGCAGTGCTTGGGCGGGGGACGGCAAAAACATTCAGTACTTC
TRBV6-5	TRBJ1-2	NA	NA	CASSYGPVYGYTF	TGTGCCAGCAGTTACGGGCCAGTCTATGGCTACACCTTC
TRBV21-1	TRBJ2-3	NA	NA	CASSKATSGTSTDTQYF	TGTGCCAGCAGCAAAGCGACTAGCGGAACTAGCACAGATACGCAGTATTTT
TRBV28	TRBJ2-7	NA	TRBD2	CASSMGTSGSVEQYF	TGTGCCAGCAGCATGGGGACTAGCGGGAGTGTCGAGCAGTACTTC
TRBV7-6	TRBJ2-1	few	NA	CASSLARRGLLGEQFF	TGTGCCAGCAGCTTAGCGCGGAGGGGGCTACTCGGTGAGCAGTTCTTC
TRBV7-9	TRBJ1-1	NA	NA	CASSPKSGGLNTEAFF	TGTGCCAGCAGCCCCAAAAGTGGAGGGTTGAACACTGAAGCTTTCTTT
TRBV10-3	TRBJ2-1	few	NA	CAISGDIRGEQFF	TGTGCCATCAGTGGGGACATCAGAGGTGAGCAGTTCTTC
TRBV11-1	TRBJ2-1	few	NA	CASSKGSVALFF	TGTGCCAGCAGTAAGGGGTCGGTTGCGCTGTTCTTC
TRBV4-3	TRBJ2-7	NA	NA	CASSHSATGLGEQYF	TGCGCCAGCAGCCATTCGGCCACAGGGTTAGGCGAGCAGTACTTC
TRBV7-9	TRBJ2-7	NA	NA	CASSGATYEQYF	TGTGCCAGCAGCGGCGCGACCTACGAGCAGTACTTC
TRBV6-5	TRBJ2-5	NA	TRBD1	CASSLGTGEVETQYF	TGTGCCAGCAGTCTCGGGACAGGAGAGGTAGAGACCCAGTACTTC
TRBV20-1	TRBJ2-1	NA	NA	CSSLSFSYNEQFF	TGCAGTTCTCTATCCTTCTCCTACAATGAGCAGTTCTTC
TRBV4-2	TRBJ2-1	NA	TRBD2	CASSQGPAGGTNEQFF	TGTGCCAGCAGCCAAGGTCCAGCGGGAGGAACGAATGAGCAGTTCTTC
TRBV6-5	TRBJ2-3	NA	NA	CASSRVQGSAEQYF	TGTGCCAGCAGCCGGGTTCAGGGGAGTGCCGAGCAGTATTTT
TRBV20-1	TRBJ2-7	NA	TRBD2	CSARLADSYEQYF	TGCAGTGCTCGTCTAGCGGACTCCTACGAGCAGTACTTC
TRBV29-1	TRBJ2-1	NA	TRBD2	CSVEGLAGSEFLNEQFF	TGCAGCGTTGAGGGACTAGCGGGAAGTGAATTCCTAAATGAGCAGTTCTTC
TRBV29-1	TRBJ1-4	NA	NA	CSVAKNEKLFF	TGCAGCGTTGCTAAGAATGAAAAACTGTTTTTT
TRBV5-1	TRBJ1-5	NA	TRBD1	CASSAAGGGPQHF	TGCGCCAGCAGCGCAGCAGGGGGGGGGCCCCAGCATTTT
TRBV12-3/TRBV12-4	TRBJ1-6	NA	NA	CASSILNSPLHF	TGTGCCAGCAGTATTTTAAATTCACCCCTCCACTTT
TRBV5-1	TRBJ2-1	many	TRBD2	CASSSGTSAYNEQFF	TGTGCCAGCAGCTCAGGGACTAGCGCCTACAATGAGCAGTTCTTC
TRBV12-3/TRBV12-4	TRBJ2-5	NA	TRBD1	CASSPRDRWSYERYF	TGTGCCAGCAGTCCAAGGGACAGGTGGTCCTACGAGCGGTACTTC
TRBV7-8	TRBJ2-7	NA	NA	CASSLGLAISYEQYF	TGTGCCAGCAGCTTAGGTCTAGCGATCTCCTACGAGCAGTACTTC
TRBV27	TRBJ2-7	NA	NA	CASSPWREQYF	TGTGCCAGCAGTCCTTGGCGAGAGCAGTACTTC
TRBV7-9	TRBJ2-6	NA	NA	CASSLDTVGANVRTF	TGTGCCAGCAGCTTAGACACCGTTGGGGCCAACGTCCGGACTTTC
TRBV5-1	TRBJ2-7	NA	NA	CASSLGPEAYEQYF	TGCGCCAGCAGCTTGGGGCCGGAGGCCTACGAGCAGTACTTC
TRBV7-2	TRBJ2-7	few	NA	CASSLGGYLSYEQYF	TGTGCCAGCAGCTTAGGAGGGTATTTATCCTACGAGCAGTACTTC
TRBV12-3/TRBV12-4	TRBJ1-4	NA	NA	CASSLGPRTTNEKLFF	TGTGCCAGCAGTTTAGGCCCCAGAACAACTAATGAAAAACTGTTTTTT
TRBV7-9	TRBJ1-1	once	NA	CASSLGTGSSWAFF	TGTGCCAGCAGCTTAGGGACCGGGAGCTCTTGGGCTTTCTTT
TRBV14	TRBJ2-6	NA	NA	CASSQETGWGANVLTF	TGTGCCAGCAGCCAAGAGACGGGATGGGGGGCCAACGTCCTGACTTTC
TRBV3-1	TRBJ2-3	once	TRBD2	CASSQGLAEADTQYF	TGTGCCAGCAGCCAAGGACTAGCGGAAGCAGATACGCAGTATTTT
TRBV20-1	TRBJ1-2	few	TRBD1	CSARDQSGGYGYTF	TGCAGTGCTAGAGATCAATCAGGGGGCTATGGCTACACCTTC
TRBV28	TRBJ2-6	NA	NA	CASSPQFGSGANVLTF	TGTGCCAGCAGTCCCCAGTTTGGGAGTGGGGCCAACGTCCTGACTTTC
TRBV5-1	TRBJ1-2	NA	NA	CASSLDSVNYGYTF	TGCGCCAGCAGCTTGGACAGCGTCAACTATGGCTACACCTTC
TRBV12-3/TRBV12-4	TRBJ2-1	NA	NA	CASSPGAGWDEQFF	TGTGCCAGCAGTCCCGGGGCGGGCTGGGATGAGCAGTTCTTC
TRBV7-2	TRBJ2-1	NA	TRBD1	CASRQGGGIYNEQFF	TGTGCCAGCAGACAGGGGGGCGGGATCTACAATGAGCAGTTCTTC
TRBV2	TRBJ1-2	NA	NA	CASSIRDMGNYGYTF	TGTGCCAGCAGCATCCGGGACATGGGGAACTATGGCTACACCTTC
TRBV5-6	TRBJ2-1	NA	TRBD2	CASSLWGRAGVGNEQFF	TGTGCCAGCAGCTTGTGGGGACGAGCGGGAGTCGGCAATGAGCAGTTCTTC
TRBV27	TRBJ2-4	few	TRBD2	CASSLEREANAKNIQYF	TGTGCCAGCAGTTTAGAGCGGGAGGCGAACGCCAAAAACATTCAGTACTTC
TRBV9	TRBJ1-2	once	NA	CASSVDGGDGYTF	TGTGCCAGCAGCGTAGACGGGGGGGATGGCTACACCTTC
TRBV15	TRBJ2-3	NA	TRBD2	CATAWASGIPLRGDTQYF	TGTGCCACCGCTTGGGCTAGCGGGATACCGCTGCGGGGGGATACGCAGTATTTT
TRBV20-1	TRBJ2-7	NA	TRBD2	CSAPGLAAYEQYF	TGCAGTGCCCCGGGACTAGCGGCCTACGAGCAGTACTTC
TRBV6-2/TRBV6-3	TRBJ2-7	few	TRBD2	CASSLLAGSRNEQYF	TGTGCCAGCAGTCTTCTAGCGGGAAGCAGAAACGAGCAGTACTTC
TRBV20-1	TRBJ2-1	NA	TRBD2	CSARDPAGGSGNEQFF	TGCAGTGCTAGAGATCCAGCGGGAGGTTCGGGCAATGAGCAGTTCTTC
TRBV30	TRBJ1-2	NA	NA	CAWSGENYGYTF	TGTGCCTGGAGTGGGGAAAACTATGGCTACACCTTC